The clone carrying this TCR beta chain was observed a handful of times. Antigen specificity is unknown. The source of the sample is a study of T cell repertoires in cytomegalovirus infection. In the study overall: Signatures in public TCR beta sequences pointed to both CMV infection and matching HLA type.

TCRdb passed the reads through MiXCR, listing each CDR3 protein once. The table records about 400,000 distinct CDR3 sequences, approximately 18% of them present only once. Study findings and constraints: HLA-C-restricted CMV clonotypes gave the most frequent clonotype in two of eight donors. Summed frequency of public TCR beta families distinguished CMV carriers with the relevant HLA.

Germline-derived CDR1 and CDR2 are LNHNV and YYDKDF (reference sequence). The V gene end was trimmed by 1 base and the J gene end by 5 bases; junction bases not matched to a gene: 0. The CDR3 has 14 amino acids. The sequence came from a human donor in good health (CMV status not recorded). Some clones in this sample may be carry-over from other donors' samples. The V gene is TRBV15, the J gene TRBJ1-5; 9 bases fit TRBD1. Sequences were obtained from PBMCs. The CDR3 sequence is CATSRGQGDQPQHF. DNA for the CDR3: TGTGCCACCAGCAGAGGACAGGGGGATCAGCCCCAGCATTTT.